This TCR beta chain was documented in a study of OX40 agonist ivuxolimab in advanced cancers. Overall study results and limits: CD4+ T cells averaged fewer expanded clones than CD8+ T cells.

The ends were cut back, 6 bases at V and 2 bases at J, with 26 bases in the middle. From germline, CDR1 is MNHEY and CDR2 SMNVEV (reference sequence). The CDR3 is 18 amino acids. This clone was seen just once. Its antigen is unknown. Measured with immunoSEQ multiplex PCR; TCRdb has only the in-frame clones, and not every one. The data hold tens of thousands of clones, with around 84% observed a single time. The sample here was CD4+ or CD8+ T cells sorted from blood, taken in a trial of the OX40 agonist ivuxolimab. The rearrangement uses TRBV27 and TRBJ2-7; perhaps TRBD1 as D (6 bases). The sequence was collected from an adult with an advanced solid tumor such as melanoma, head and neck, liver or kidney cancer. This CDR3 reads CASSLKTGVTGRAYEQYF. CDR3 bases: TGTGCCAGCAGCCTCAAGACGGGTGTTACAGGGCGGGCCTACGAGCAGTACTTC.